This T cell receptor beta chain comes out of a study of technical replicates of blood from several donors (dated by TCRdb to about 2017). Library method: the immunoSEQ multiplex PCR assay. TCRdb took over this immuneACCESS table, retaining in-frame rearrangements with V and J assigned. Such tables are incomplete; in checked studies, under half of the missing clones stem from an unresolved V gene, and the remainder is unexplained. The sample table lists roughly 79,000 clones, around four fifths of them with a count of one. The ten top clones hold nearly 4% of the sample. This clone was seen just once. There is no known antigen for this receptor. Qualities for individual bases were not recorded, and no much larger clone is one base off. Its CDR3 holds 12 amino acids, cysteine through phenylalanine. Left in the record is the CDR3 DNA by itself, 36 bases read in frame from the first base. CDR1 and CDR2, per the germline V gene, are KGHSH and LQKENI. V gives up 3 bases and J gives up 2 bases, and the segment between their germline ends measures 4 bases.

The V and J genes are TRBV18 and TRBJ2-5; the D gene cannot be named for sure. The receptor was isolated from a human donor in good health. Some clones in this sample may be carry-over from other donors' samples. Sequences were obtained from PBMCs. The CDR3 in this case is CASSPLQETQYF. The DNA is TGTGCCAGCTCACCGTTACAAGAGACCCAGTACTTC.